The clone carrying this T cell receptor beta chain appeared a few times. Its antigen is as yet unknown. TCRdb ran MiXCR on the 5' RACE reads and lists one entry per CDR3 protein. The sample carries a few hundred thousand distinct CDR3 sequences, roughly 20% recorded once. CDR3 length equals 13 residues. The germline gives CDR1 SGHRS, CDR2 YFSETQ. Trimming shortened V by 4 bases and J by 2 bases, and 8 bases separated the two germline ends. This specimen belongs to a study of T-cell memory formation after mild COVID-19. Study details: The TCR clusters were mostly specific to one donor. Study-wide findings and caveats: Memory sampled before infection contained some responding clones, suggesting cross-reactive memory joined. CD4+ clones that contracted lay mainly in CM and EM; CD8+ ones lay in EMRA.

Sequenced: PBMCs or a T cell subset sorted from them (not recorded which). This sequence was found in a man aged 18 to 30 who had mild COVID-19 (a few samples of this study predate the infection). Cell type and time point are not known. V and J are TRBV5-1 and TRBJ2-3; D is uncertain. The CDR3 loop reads CASSAIDTDTQYF. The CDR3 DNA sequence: TGCGCCAGCAGCGCCATAGACACAGATACGCAGTATTTT.